This is a list of T cell receptor beta chains from one sample in a study of blood T cell repertoires in COVID-19. Method: immunoSEQ multiplex PCR; TCRdb's copy keeps in-frame clones and lacks some. The sample carries 300,000 or so clones, 90% recorded once. The sequencing sample was made of peripheral blood. These TCRs come from a woman between 40 and 50 years old with acute or convalescent COVID-19. The CDR3 runs from the conserved cysteine through the conserved F or W. Each record gives: D gene, J gene, clone size, V gene, CDR3 DNA, CDR3 protein. A D gene is named only where the DNA matches it firmly. Some rows mark clone size as missing; the rest say once, few, many or name a class of expanded clone.

>.|TRBJ1-3|once|TRBV19
TGTGCCAGTAGTATGGGAGTCTACTCTGGAAACACCATATATTTT
CASSMGVYSGNTIYF
>.|TRBJ1-6|once|TRBV30
TGTGCCTGGAGTCACTGGGGAGGGGAGCCAACCGCACCCCTCCACTTT
CAWSHWGGEPTAPLHF
>.|TRBJ2-1|.|TRBV10-2
TGCGCCAGCAGTGAGTCTGGGCAGGGGAAGTACAATGAGCAGTTCTTC
CASSESGQGKYNEQFF
>TRBD1|TRBJ1-4|.|TRBV5-1
TGCGCCAGCAGCCCACGGCCGGCAGGGGGCTCTACTAATGAAAAACTGTTTTTT
CASSPRPAGGSTNEKLFF
>.|TRBJ2-2|.|TRBV6-5
TGTGCCAGCAGGGCAGGGTGGGTGAGGACCGGGGAGCTGTTTTTT
CASRAGWVRTGELFF
>TRBD2|TRBJ2-3|.|TRBV30
TGTGCCTGGATTACCCGGACTAGCCCCCTAGATACGCAGTATTTT
CAWITRTSPLDTQYF
>TRBD1|TRBJ2-5|few|TRBV2
TGTGCCAGCAGGGAGACAGGGTTCCAAGAGACCCAGTACTTC
CASRETGFQETQYF
>.|TRBJ1-4|.|TRBV19
TGTGCCAGTAGTATATCAGGGGTCAATGAAAAACTGTTTTTT
CASSISGVNEKLFF
>.|TRBJ2-2|.|TRBV30
TGTGCCTGGAGTCCCGGTAACACCGGGGAGCTGTTTTTT
CAWSPGNTGELFF
>.|TRBJ1-3|.|TRBV4-1
TGCGCCAGCAGCCAAGCACTCACCCCGAAACACACCATATATTTT
CASSQALTPKHTIYF
>TRBD1|TRBJ1-1|.|TRBV11-2
TGTGCCAGCATCAAGGGACAGAGTATGAACACTGAAGCTTTCTTT
CASIKGQSMNTEAFF
>.|TRBJ1-5|few|TRBV19
TGTGCCAGTAGTCCGGGAAACAATCAGCCCCAGCATTTT
CASSPGNNQPQHF
>.|TRBJ2-2|.|TRBV19
TGTGCCAGTAATCGCGACAGGCCATACACCGGGGAGCTGTTTTTT
CASNRDRPYTGELFF
>.|TRBJ1-1|.|TRBV29-1
TGCAGCGCACAGTCGACCCAGAACACTGAAGCTTTCTTT
CSAQSTQNTEAFF
>.|TRBJ1-3|.|TRBV25-1
TGTGCCAGCAGTGAATGGGCGGGGTCCGGAAACACCATATATTTT
CASSEWAGSGNTIYF
>TRBD1|TRBJ2-5|.|TRBV2
TGTGCCAGCAGACCACAGGGGGCCCAGTACTTC
CASRPQGAQYF
>TRBD1|TRBJ1-4|.|TRBV6-5
TGTGCCAGTTCGACAGGGACAAATGAAAAACTGTTTTTT
CASSTGTNEKLFF
>.|TRBJ1-6|once|TRBV6-4
TGTGCCAGCAGTGACACCCAGGATTCACCCCTCCACTTT
CASSDTQDSPLHF
>.|TRBJ2-2|.|TRBV10-3
TGTGCCATCAGGACCCTGGGAGTACCGAACACCGGGGAGCTGTTTTTT
CAIRTLGVPNTGELFF
>TRBD2|TRBJ2-1|.|TRBV10-1
TGCGCCAGCAGTCACGGACTAGCGGGGGGTGTCAGCTCCTACAATGAGCAGTTCTTC
CASSHGLAGGVSSYNEQFF
>TRBD1|TRBJ2-1|.|TRBV11-3
TGTGCCAGCAGCTCTGGACAGGGGTGGAATGAGCAGTTCTTC
CASSSGQGWNEQFF
>.|TRBJ1-2|.|TRBV4-1
TGCGCCAGCAGCCAAGGGCAGGATGCTAACTATGGCTACACCTTC
CASSQGQDANYGYTF
>TRBD1|TRBJ1-5|once|TRBV10-3
TGTGCCATCAGTAAACAGGGGGGAGGCAATCAGCCCCAGCATTTT
CAISKQGGGNQPQHF
>.|TRBJ1-4|.|TRBV4-1
TGCGCCAGCAGCCAAGTATCGAGGCGGGGGCCCTCGGGGCGACTGTTTTTT
CASSQVSRRGPSGRLFF
>TRBD1|TRBJ2-3|.|TRBV29-1
TGCAGCGTTGTACTACAGGGGGCCCAGGGGAGAAGCACAGATACGCAGTATTTT
CSVVLQGAQGRSTDTQYF
>TRBD2|TRBJ2-3|.|TRBV7-6
TGTGCCAGCAGCCCTAGCGGGGGGGCGACAGATACGCAGTATTTT
CASSPSGGATDTQYF
>.|TRBJ2-5|once|TRBV4-2
TGTGCCAGCAGCCAAGCTCGGGGGACTGGGGAGACCCAGTACTTC
CASSQARGTGETQYF
>.|TRBJ2-5|.|TRBV2
TGTGCCAGCAGGGATACAGGGGGCGCAGCGGGGGAGGAGACCCAGTACTTC
CASRDTGGAAGEETQYF
>TRBD2|TRBJ2-5|.|TRBV28
TGTGCCAGCAGTCCATCCTTGCTAGCGGGAACAGCGAGGGGAGAGACCCAGTACTTC
CASSPSLLAGTARGETQYF
>TRBD2|TRBJ2-5|.|TRBV2
TGTGCCAGCACCCCCGGGACTAGTGGGAGAGAGACCCAGTACTTC
CASTPGTSGRETQYF
>.|TRBJ1-2|.|TRBV15
TGTGCCACCAGCAGCCCTGGACAGCCCAATACCATGTGGCGCGGCTACACCTTC
CATSSPGQPNTMWRGYTF
>TRBD2|TRBJ2-1|.|TRBV28
TGTGCCAGCACTCAACTAGCGGGGGGAGCGGCTGAGCAGTTCTTC
CASTQLAGGAAEQFF
>TRBD1|TRBJ2-2|.|TRBV5-1
TGCGCCAGCAGACCTGACAGGGCGAACACCGGGGAGCTGTTTTTT
CASRPDRANTGELFF